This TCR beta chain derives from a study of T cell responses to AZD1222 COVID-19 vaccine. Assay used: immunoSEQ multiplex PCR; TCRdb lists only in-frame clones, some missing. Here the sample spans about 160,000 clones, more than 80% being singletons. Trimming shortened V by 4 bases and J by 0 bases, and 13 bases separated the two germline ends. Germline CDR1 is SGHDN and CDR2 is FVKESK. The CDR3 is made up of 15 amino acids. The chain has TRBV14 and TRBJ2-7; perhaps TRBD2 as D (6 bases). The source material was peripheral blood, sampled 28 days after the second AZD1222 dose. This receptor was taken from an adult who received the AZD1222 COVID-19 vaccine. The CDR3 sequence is CASSRWGESSYEQYF. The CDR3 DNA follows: TGTGCCAGCAGCCGATGGGGGGAGTCCTCCTACGAGCAGTACTTC.